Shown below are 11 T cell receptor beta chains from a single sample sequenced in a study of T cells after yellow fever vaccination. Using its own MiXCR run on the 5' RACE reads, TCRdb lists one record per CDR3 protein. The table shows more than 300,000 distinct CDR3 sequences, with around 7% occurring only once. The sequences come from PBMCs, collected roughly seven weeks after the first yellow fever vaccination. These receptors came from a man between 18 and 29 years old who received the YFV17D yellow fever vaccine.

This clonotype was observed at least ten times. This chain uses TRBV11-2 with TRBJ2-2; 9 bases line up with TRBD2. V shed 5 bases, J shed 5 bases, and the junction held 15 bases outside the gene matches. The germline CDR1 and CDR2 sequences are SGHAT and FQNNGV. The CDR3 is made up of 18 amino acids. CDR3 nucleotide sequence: TGTGCCAGCAGCGGTGCGGGGGGGACCCCTTTAATTACCGGGGAGCTGTTTTTT. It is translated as CASSGAGGTPLITGELFF.

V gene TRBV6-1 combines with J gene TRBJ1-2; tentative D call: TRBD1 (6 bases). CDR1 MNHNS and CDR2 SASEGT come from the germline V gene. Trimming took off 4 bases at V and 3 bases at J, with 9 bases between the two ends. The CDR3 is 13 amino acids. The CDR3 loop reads CASSVTGYYGYTF. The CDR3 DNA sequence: TGTGCCAGCAGTGTTACAGGGTACTATGGCTACACCTTC.

CDR3 bases: TGTGCCAGCAGTGGCAGGACAGGCCCTGGAAACACCATATATTTT. Its translation is CASSGRTGPGNTIYF. The genes are TRBV12-3 or TRBV12-4 and TRBJ1-3, with 7 bases identical to TRBD1. Trimming took 5 bases from V and 2 from J; bases not matched to a gene: 6. The CDR3 runs to 15 residues.

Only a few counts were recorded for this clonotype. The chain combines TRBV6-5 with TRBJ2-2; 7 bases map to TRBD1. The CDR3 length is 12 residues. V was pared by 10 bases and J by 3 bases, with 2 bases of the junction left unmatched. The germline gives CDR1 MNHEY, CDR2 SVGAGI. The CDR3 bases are TGTGCCACCACAGGGGACACCGGGGAGCTGTTTTTT. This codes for CATTGDTGELFF.

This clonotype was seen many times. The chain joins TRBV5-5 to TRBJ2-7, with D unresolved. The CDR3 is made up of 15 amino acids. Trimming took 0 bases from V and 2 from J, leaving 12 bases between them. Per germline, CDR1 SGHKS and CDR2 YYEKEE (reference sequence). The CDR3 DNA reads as TGTGCCAGCAGCTTGGCCGTGGCCGAACCCTACGAGCAGTACTTC. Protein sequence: CASSLAVAEPYEQYF.

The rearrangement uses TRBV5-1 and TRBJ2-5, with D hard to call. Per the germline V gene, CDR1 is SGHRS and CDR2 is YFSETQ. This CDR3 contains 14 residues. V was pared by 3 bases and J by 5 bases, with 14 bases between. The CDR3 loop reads CASSSTPGPETQYF. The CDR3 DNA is TGCGCCAGCAGCTCTACCCCCGGCCCCGAGACCCAGTACTTC.

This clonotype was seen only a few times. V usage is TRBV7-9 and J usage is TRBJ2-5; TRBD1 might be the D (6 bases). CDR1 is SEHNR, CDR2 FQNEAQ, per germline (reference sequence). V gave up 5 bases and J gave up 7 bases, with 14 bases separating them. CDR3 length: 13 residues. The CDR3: CASSNRDGWTQYF. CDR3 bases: TGTGCCAGCAGCAACAGGGACGGCTGGACCCAGTACTTC.

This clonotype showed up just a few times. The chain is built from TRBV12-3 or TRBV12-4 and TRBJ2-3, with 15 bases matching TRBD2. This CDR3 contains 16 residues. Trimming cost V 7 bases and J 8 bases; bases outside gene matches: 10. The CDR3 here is CASTLGLAGGLGTQYF. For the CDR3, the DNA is TGTGCCAGCACCCTGGGACTAGCGGGGGGTTTGGGTACGCAGTATTTT.

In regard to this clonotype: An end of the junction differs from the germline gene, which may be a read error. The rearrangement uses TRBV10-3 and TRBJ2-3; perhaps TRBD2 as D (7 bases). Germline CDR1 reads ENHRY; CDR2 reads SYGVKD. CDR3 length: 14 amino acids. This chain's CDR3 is CAINEGGDTDTQYF. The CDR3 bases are TGTGCCATCAATGAGGGGGGGGATACAGATACGCAGTATTTT.

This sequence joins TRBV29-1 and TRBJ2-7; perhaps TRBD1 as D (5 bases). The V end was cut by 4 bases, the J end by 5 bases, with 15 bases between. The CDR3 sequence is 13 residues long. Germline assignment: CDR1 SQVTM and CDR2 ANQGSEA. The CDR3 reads CSVAPAGIHEQYF. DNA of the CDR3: TGCAGCGTTGCCCCCGCAGGGATCCACGAGCAGTACTTC.

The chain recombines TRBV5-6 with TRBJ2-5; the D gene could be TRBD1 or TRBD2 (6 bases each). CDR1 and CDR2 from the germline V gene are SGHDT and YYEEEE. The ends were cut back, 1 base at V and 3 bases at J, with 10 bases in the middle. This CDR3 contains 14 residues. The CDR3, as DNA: TGTGCCAGCAGCTTGTATAGGGGGGAAGAGACCCAGTACTTC. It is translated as CASSLYRGEETQYF.